Listed below are T cell receptor beta chains from one sample, sequenced in a study of T cells after yellow fever vaccination. TCRdb re-called the 5' RACE reads through MiXCR, storing one row per CDR3 protein. The sample holds some 99,000 distinct CDR3 sequences, roughly 5.8% seen once. The source was CD8+ T cells sorted from PBMCs, collected 10 days after the yellow fever booster vaccination. The receptors originated from a man between 18 and 29 years old who received the YFV17D yellow fever vaccine. CDR3s include the opening cysteine and the closing phenylalanine or tryptophan. Each record gives: clone size, V gene, J gene, D gene, CDR3 protein, CDR3 DNA. D genes are given only for firm matches. Only part of the rows carry a size: once, few, many, or a class if the clone is expanded.

many	TRBV6-5	TRBJ2-5	NA	CASSYFTGAETQYF	TGTGCCAGCAGTTACTTTACGGGCGCAGAGACCCAGTACTTC
many	TRBV20-1	TRBJ1-1	TRBD1	CSASGGSYTEAFF	TGCAGTGCGTCAGGGGGCTCGTACACTGAAGCTTTCTTT
many	TRBV20-1	TRBJ2-1	TRBD2	CSARRGGSGGSLDEQFF	TGCAGTGCCCGCCGGGGTGGTAGCGGGGGGTCCCTCGATGAGCAGTTCTTC
few	TRBV21-1	TRBJ1-1	NA	CASSRRWGQRIPIINTEAFF	TGTGCCAGCAGCAGACGCTGGGGACAGCGAATTCCGATTATTAACACTGAAGCTTTCTTT
few	TRBV30	TRBJ1-2	NA	CAWSPTGNYGYTF	TGTGCCTGGAGTCCAACAGGGAACTATGGCTACACCTTC
many	TRBV29-1	TRBJ2-5	NA	CSVEQSGDGETQYF	TGCAGCGTTGAACAGTCAGGGGATGGGGAGACCCAGTACTTC
medium-sized	TRBV12-3/TRBV12-4	TRBJ2-7	NA	CASTGRRGAYEQYF	TGTGCCAGCACAGGCAGAAGGGGCGCCTACGAGCAGTACTTC
few	TRBV5-1	TRBJ2-3	NA	CASSLVRTTDTQYF	TGCGCCAGCAGCTTGGTTCGGACCACAGATACGCAGTATTTT
few	TRBV12-3/TRBV12-4	TRBJ1-2	TRBD1	CASTPTGAGGGYTF	TGTGCCAGCACGCCGACAGGGGCTGGTGGTGGCTACACCTTC
few	TRBV7-9	TRBJ2-1	TRBD2	CASSLGFGGDEQFF	TGTGCCAGCAGCTTAGGATTTGGGGGGGATGAGCAGTTCTTC
NA	TRBV15	TRBJ2-3	NA	CATSVGSTDTQYF	TGTGCCACCAGCGTCGGAAGCACAGATACGCAGTATTTT
many	TRBV15	TRBJ1-2	NA	CATSSRDTANYGYTF	TGTGCCACCAGCTCGCGGGACACCGCTAACTATGGCTACACCTTC
few	TRBV3-1	TRBJ2-3	TRBD1	CASSLLYRGGDTQYF	TGTGCCAGCAGCCTCCTCTACAGGGGCGGAGATACGCAGTATTTT
few	TRBV13	TRBJ2-1	TRBD2	CASRARGAYNEQFF	TGTGCCAGCAGGGCGCGGGGGGCCTACAATGAGCAGTTCTTC
few	TRBV9	TRBJ1-1	NA	CASSAGGNSWNTEAFF	TGTGCCAGCAGCGCCGGGGGAAACTCGTGGAACACTGAAGCTTTCTTT
many	TRBV5-1	TRBJ2-7	NA	CASSLGPSDEQYF	TGCGCCAGCAGCCTGGGCCCTTCCGACGAGCAGTACTTC
few	TRBV27	TRBJ2-3	TRBD1	CASGPYQDRGISGVTDTQYF	TGTGCCAGCGGGCCGTACCAGGACAGGGGAATTAGTGGAGTAACAGATACGCAGTATTTT
many	TRBV6-5	TRBJ2-5	NA	CASSYGVAQYF	TGTGCCAGCAGTTACGGGGTCGCCCAGTACTTC
few	TRBV7-2	TRBJ2-7	NA	CASSLDGTLDEQYF	TGTGCCAGCAGCTTAGACGGGACCCTAGACGAGCAGTACTTC
few	TRBV9	TRBJ2-7	TRBD1	CASSDNPGTGYSEQYF	TGTGCCAGCAGCGATAACCCCGGGACAGGGTACTCCGAGCAGTACTTC
NA	TRBV7-2	TRBJ2-5	NA	CASSAYQETQYF	TGTGCCAGCAGCGCGTACCAAGAGACCCAGTACTTC
few	TRBV4-2	TRBJ2-7	TRBD1	CASSQEPGGADEQYF	TGTGCCAGCAGCCAAGAACCAGGGGGCGCCGACGAGCAGTACTTC
few	TRBV2	TRBJ1-5	NA	CASSEEGWPNQPQHF	TGTGCCAGCAGTGAAGAGGGGTGGCCGAATCAGCCCCAGCATTTT